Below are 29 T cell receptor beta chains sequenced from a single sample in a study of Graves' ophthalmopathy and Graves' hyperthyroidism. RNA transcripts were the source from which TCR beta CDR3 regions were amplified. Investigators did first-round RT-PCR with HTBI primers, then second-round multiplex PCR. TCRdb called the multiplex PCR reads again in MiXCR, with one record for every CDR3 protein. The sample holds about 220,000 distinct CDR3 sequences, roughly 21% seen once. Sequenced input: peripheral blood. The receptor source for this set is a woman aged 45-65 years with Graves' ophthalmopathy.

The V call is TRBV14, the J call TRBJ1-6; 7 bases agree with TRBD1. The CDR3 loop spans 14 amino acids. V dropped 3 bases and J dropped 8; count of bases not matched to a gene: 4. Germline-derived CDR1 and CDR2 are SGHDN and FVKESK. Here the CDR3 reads CASSQAGGYSPLHF. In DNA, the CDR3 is TGTGCCAGCAGCCAGGCAGGGGGTTATTCACCCCTCCACTTT.

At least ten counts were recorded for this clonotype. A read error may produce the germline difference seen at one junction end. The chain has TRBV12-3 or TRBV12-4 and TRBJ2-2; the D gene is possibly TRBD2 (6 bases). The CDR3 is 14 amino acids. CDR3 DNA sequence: TGTGCCAGCCTCTGGGGCGGGAACGCCGGGGAGCTGTTTTTT. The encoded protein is CASLWGGNAGELFF.

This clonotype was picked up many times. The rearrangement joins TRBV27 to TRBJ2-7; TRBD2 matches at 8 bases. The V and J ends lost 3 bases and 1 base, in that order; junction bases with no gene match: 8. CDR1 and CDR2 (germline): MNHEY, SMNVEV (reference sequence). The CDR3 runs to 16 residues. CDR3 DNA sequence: TGTGCCAGCAGTTTTCGACCGCCGGGGGGGTCCTACGAGCAGTACTTC. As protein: CASSFRPPGGSYEQYF.

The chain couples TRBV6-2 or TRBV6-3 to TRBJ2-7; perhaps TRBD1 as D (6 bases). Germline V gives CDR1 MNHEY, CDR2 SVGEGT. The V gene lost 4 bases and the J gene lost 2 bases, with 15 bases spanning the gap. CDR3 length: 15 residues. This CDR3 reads CASSSNRDNPYEQYF. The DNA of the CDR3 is TGTGCCAGCAGTTCTAACCGGGACAACCCCTACGAGCAGTACTTC.

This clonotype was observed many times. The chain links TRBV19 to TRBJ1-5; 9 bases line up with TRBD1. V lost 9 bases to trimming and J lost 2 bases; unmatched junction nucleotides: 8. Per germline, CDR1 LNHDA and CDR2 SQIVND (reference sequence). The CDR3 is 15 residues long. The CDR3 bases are TGTGCCAGCCAATTGGGACAGGGTCGCAATCAGCCCCAGCATTTT. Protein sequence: CASQLGQGRNQPQHF. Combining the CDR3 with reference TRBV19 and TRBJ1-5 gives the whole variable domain DGGITQSPKYLFRKEGQNVTLSCEQNLNHDAMYWYRQDPGQGLRLIYYSQIVNDFQKGDIAEGYSVSREKKESFPLTVTSAQKNPTAFYLCASQLGQGRNQPQHFGDGTRLSIL.

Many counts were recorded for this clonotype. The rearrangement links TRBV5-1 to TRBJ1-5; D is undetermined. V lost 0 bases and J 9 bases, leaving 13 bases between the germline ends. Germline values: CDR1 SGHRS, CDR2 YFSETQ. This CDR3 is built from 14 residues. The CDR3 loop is CASSLGEGSRPQHF. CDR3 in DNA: TGCGCCAGCAGCTTGGGGGAAGGCTCAAGGCCCCAGCATTTT.

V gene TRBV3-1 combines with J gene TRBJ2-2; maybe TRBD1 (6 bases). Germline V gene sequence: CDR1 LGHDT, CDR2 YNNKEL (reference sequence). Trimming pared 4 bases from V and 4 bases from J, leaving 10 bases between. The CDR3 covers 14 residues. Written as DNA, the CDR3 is TGTGCCAGCAGCCTTCAAGGGGGCACCGGGGAGCTGTTTTTT. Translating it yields CASSLQGGTGELFF.

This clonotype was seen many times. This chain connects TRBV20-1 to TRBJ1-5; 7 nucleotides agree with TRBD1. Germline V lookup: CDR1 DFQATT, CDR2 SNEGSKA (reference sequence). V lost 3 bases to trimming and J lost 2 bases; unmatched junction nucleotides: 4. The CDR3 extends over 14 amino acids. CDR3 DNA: TGCAGTGCTAGCCGACAGGGCCGCAATCAGCCCCAGCATTTT. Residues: CSASRQGRNQPQHF.

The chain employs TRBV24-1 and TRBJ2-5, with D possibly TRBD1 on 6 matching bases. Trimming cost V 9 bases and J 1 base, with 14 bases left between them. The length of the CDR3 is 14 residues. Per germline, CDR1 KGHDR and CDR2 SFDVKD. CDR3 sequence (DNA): TGTGCCACCCCAGCAGGACAGAGCCAAGAGACCCAGTACTTC. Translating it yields CATPAGQSQETQYF.

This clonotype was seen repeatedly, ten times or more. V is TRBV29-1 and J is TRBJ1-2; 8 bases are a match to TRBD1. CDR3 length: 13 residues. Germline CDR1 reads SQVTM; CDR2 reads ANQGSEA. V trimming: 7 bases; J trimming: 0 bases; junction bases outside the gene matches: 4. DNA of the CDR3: TGCAGCGGCTGGACAGGGACTAACTATGGCTACACCTTC. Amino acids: CSGWTGTNYGYTF. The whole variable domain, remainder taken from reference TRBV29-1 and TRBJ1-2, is SAVISQKPSRDICQRGTSLTIQCQVDSQVTMMFWYRQQPGQSLTLIATANQGSEATYESGFVIDKFPISRPNLTFSTLTVSNMSPEDSSIYLCSGWTGTNYGYTFGSGTRLTVV.

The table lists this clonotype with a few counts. For the CDR3, the DNA is TGTGCCAGCAGCCGGCCCCCGGAGGAGACCCAGTACTTC. Protein: CASSRPPEETQYF. J is TRBJ2-5 and V is TRBV5-5, with D uncertain. CDR1 is SGHKS and CDR2 is YYEKEE in the germline V gene (reference sequence). V lost 4 bases and J lost 5, with 12 bases in between. CDR3 size: 13 residues.

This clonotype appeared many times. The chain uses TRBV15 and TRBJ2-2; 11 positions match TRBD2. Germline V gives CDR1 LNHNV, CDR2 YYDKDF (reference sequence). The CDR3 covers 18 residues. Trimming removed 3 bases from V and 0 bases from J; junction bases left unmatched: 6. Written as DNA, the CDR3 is TGTGCCACCAGCAGTACCCGACTAGCGGGGTCGAACACCGGGGAGCTGTTTTTT. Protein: CATSSTRLAGSNTGELFF.

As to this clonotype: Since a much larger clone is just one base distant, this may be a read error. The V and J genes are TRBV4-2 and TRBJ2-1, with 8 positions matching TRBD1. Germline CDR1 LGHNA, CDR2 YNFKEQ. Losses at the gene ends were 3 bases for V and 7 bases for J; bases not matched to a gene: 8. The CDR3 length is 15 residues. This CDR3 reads CASSQGQDPPNEQFF. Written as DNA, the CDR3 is TGTGCCAGCAGCCAGGGACAGGATCCCCCTAATGAGCAGTTCTTC.

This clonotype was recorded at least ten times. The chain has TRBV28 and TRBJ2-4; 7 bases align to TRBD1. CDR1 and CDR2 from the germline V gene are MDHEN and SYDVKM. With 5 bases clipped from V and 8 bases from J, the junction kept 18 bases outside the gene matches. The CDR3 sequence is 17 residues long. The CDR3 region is CASSPYHRGWGLDIQYF. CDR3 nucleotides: TGTGCCAGCAGTCCGTACCACAGGGGCTGGGGGTTGGACATTCAGTACTTC. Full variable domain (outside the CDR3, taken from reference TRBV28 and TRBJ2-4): DVKVTQSSRYLVKRTGEKVFLECVQDMDHENMFWYRQDPGLGLRLIYFSYDVKMKEKGDIPEGYSVSREKKERFSLILESASTNQTSMYLCASSPYHRGWGLDIQYFGAGTRLSVL.

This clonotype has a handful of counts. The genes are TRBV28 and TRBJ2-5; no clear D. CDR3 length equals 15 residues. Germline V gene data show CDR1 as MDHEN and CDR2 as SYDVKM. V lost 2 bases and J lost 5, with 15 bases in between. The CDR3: CASSLGLSFGETQYF. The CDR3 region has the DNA TGTGCCAGCAGTTTAGGGCTTAGCTTCGGCGAGACCCAGTACTTC. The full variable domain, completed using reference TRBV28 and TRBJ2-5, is DVKVTQSSRYLVKRTGEKVFLECVQDMDHENMFWYRQDPGLGLRLIYFSYDVKMKEKGDIPEGYSVSREKKERFSLILESASTNQTSMYLCASSLGLSFGETQYFGPGTRLLVL.

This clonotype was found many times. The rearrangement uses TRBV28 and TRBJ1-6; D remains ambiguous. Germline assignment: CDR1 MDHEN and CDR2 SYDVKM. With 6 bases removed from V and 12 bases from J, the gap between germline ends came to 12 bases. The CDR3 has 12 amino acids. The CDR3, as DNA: TGTGCCAGCAGGGACCCCTCTATACCCCTCCACTTT. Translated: CASRDPSIPLHF.

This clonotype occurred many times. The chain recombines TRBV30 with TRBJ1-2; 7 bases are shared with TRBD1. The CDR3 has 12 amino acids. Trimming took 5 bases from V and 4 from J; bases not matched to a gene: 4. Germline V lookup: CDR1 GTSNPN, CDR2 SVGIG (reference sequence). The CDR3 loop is CAWYRGFYGYTF. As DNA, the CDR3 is TGTGCCTGGTACAGGGGATTCTATGGCTACACCTTC.

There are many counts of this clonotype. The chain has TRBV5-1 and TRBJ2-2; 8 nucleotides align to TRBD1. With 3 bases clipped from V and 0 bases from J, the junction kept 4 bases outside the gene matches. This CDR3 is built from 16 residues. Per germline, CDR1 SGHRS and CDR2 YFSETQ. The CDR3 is CASSWRQGSNTGELFF. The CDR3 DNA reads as TGCGCCAGCAGCTGGAGACAGGGGTCGAACACCGGGGAGCTGTTTTTT.

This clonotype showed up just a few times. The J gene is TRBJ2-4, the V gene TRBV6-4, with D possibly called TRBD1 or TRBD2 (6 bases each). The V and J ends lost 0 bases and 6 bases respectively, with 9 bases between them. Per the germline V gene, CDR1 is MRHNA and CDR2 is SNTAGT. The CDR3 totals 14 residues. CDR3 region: CASSDSGGPNIQYF. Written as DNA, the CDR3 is TGTGCCAGCAGTGACTCCGGGGGCCCAAACATTCAGTACTTC.

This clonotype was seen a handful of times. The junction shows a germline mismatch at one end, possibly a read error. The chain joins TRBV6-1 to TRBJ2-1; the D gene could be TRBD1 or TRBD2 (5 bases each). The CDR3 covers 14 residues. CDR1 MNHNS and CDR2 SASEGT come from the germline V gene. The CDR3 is CASVGGLQAPVRSF. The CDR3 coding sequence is TGTGCCAGCGTCGGAGGATTACAGGCTCCGGTTCGGTCCTTC.

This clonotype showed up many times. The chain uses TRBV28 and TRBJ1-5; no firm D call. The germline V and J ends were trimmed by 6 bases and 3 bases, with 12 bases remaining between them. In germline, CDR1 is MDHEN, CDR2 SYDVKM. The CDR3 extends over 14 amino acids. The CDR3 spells CASRLAHLNQPQHF. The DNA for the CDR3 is TGTGCCAGCAGGCTAGCTCACCTCAATCAGCCCCAGCATTTT. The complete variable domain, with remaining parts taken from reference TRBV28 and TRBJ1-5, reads DVKVTQSSRYLVKRTGEKVFLECVQDMDHENMFWYRQDPGLGLRLIYFSYDVKMKEKGDIPEGYSVSREKKERFSLILESASTNQTSMYLCASRLAHLNQPQHFGDGTRLSIL.

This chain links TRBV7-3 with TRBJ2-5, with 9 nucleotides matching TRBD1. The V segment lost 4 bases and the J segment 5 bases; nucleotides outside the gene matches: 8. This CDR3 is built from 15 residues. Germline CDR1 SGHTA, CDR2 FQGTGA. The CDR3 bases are TGTGCCAGCAGCTCCGGGACAGGGATTGGCGAGACCCAGTACTTC. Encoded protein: CASSSGTGIGETQYF. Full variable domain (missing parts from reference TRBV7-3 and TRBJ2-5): GAGVSQTPSNKVTEKGKYVELRCDPISGHTALYWYRQSLGQGPEFLIYFQGTGAADDSGLPNDRFFAVRPEGSVSTLKIQRTERGDSAVYLCASSSGTGIGETQYFGPGTRLLVL.

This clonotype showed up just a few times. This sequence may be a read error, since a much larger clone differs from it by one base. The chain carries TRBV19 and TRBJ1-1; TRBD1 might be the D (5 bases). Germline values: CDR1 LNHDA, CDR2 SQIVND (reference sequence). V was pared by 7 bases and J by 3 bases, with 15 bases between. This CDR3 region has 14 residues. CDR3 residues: CASTHRGGYTEAFF. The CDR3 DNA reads TGTGCCAGTACCCATAGGGGAGGGTACACTGAAGCTTTCTTT.

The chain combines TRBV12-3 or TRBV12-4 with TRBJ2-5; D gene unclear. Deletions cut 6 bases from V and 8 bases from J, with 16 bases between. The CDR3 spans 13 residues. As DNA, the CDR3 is TGTGCCAGCAGCTCTACACCTTTGGGAACCCAGTACTTC. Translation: CASSSTPLGTQYF.

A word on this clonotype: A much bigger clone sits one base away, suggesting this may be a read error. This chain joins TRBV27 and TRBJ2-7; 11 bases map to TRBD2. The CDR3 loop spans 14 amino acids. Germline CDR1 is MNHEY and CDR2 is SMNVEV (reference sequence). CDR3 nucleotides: TGTGCCAGCAGGTTAGCGGGAGGGCCCTACGAGCAGTGCTTC. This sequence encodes CASRLAGGPYEQCF.

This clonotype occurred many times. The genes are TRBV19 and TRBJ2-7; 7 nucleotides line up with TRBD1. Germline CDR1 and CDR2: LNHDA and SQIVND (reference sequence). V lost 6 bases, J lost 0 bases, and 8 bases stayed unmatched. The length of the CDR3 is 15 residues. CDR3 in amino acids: CASRSDRATSYEQYF. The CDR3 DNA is TGTGCCAGTAGATCCGACAGGGCTACCTCCTACGAGCAGTACTTC.

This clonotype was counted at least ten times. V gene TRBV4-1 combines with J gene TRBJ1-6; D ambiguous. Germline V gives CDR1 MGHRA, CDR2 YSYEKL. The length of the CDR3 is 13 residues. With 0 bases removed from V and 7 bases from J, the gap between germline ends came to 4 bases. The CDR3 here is CASSQDGNSPLHF. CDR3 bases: TGCGCCAGCAGCCAAGATGGGAATTCACCCCTCCACTTT.

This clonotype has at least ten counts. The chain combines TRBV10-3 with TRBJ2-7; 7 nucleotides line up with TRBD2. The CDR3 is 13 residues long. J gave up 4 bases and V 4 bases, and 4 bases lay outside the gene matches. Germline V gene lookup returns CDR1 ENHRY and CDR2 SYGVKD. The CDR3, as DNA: TGTGCCATCAGTGGGGCGGGAGCATACGAGCAGTACTTC. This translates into CAISGAGAYEQYF.

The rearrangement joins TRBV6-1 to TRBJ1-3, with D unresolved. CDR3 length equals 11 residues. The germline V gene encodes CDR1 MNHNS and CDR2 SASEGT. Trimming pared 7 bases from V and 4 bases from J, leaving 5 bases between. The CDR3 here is CASMEGNTIYF. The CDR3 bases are TGTGCCAGCATGGAGGGAAACACCATATATTTT.